The 21 T cell receptor beta chains below were found in one sample sequenced in a study of blood T cell repertoires in COVID-19. The table came from immunoSEQ multiplex PCR; TCRdb's copy has only in-frame clones and leaves some out. The sample holds hundreds of thousands of clones, around nine tenths seen once. The sample taken for sequencing was PBMCs or T cells enriched from blood (not recorded which). These receptors all come from a man between 60 and 75 years old who had recovered from COVID-19.

The chain carries TRBV19 and TRBJ2-2; the match to TRBD1 covers 10 bases. CDR3 length: 20 residues. The V and J ends lost 3 bases and 4 bases, in that order; junction bases with no gene match: 17. Germline CDR1 and CDR2: LNHDA and SQIVND (reference sequence). In DNA, the CDR3 is TGTGCCAGTAGTATCCTCGTGACAGGGGGCAGCATATTTGGCACCGGGGAGCTGTTTTTT. Translated: CASSILVTGGSIFGTGELFF.

V is TRBV4-2 and J is TRBJ2-3; D may be TRBD2 (5 bases). Germline values: CDR1 LGHNA, CDR2 YNFKEQ. The CDR3 covers 18 residues. The V and J ends lost 0 bases and 1 base respectively, with 17 bases between them. The DNA of the CDR3 is TGTGCCAGCAGCCAAGATCTGCTGAGGAGGTTGGGCACAGATACGCAGTATTTT. It yields the protein CASSQDLLRRLGTDTQYF.

CDR3 region: CASRDSGLILYGYTF. The CDR3 DNA is TGTGCCAGTAGGGATTCGGGACTGATACTTTATGGCTACACCTTC. This chain joins TRBV19 and TRBJ1-2; a possible D gene is TRBD1 (5 bases). Between the trimmed V and J ends, which lost 6 bases and 5 bases, there was a span of 19 bases. From germline, CDR1 is LNHDA and CDR2 SQIVND (reference sequence). CDR3 length equals 15 residues.

The chain joins TRBV9 to TRBJ2-1; 7 nucleotides match TRBD2. Trimming removed 4 bases from V and 2 bases from J; junction bases left unmatched: 9. The CDR3 totals 16 residues. Per germline, CDR1 SGDLS and CDR2 YYNGEE. The CDR3 coding sequence is TGTGCCAGCAGCCGCGGGGGTTACCTCCCCTACAATGAGCAGTTCTTC. This encodes CASSRGGYLPYNEQFF.

J is TRBJ1-5 and V is TRBV7-9; possible D gene TRBD1, 6 bases. CDR1 is SEHNR, CDR2 FQNEAQ, per germline (reference sequence). Trimming removed 3 bases at V and 3 bases at J, with 9 bases between. The CDR3 runs 14 residues. For the CDR3, the DNA is TGTGCCAGCAGCTTGACAGGCCCCAATCAGCCCCAGCATTTT. It codes for CASSLTGPNQPQHF.

The chain recombines TRBV10-2 with TRBJ2-7, with 8 bases identical to TRBD2. The J segment lost 6 bases and the V segment lost 6 bases, leaving 10 bases of the junction unmatched. CDR3 length: 14 residues. In germline, CDR1 is WSHSY, CDR2 SAAADI. DNA of the CDR3: TGCGCCAGCAGGGACCCGGGGGGGCTTTCCGAGCAGTACTTC. This codes for CASRDPGGLSEQYF.

The chain has TRBV29-1 and TRBJ1-2; D not certain. CDR3 length: 9 amino acids. Trimming removed 5 bases from V and 8 bases from J, with 6 bases in between. The germline CDR1 and CDR2 sequences are SQVTM and ANQGSEA. CDR3 amino acids: CSVLEGYTF. DNA of the CDR3: TGCAGCGTTCTCGAGGGCTACACCTTC.

This chain links TRBV7-9 with TRBJ2-7; D perhaps matches TRBD2 (6 bases). CDR3 size: 14 residues. The V gene's germline CDR1 is SEHNR and CDR2 FQNEAQ (reference sequence). The V end was cut by 4 bases, the J end by 3 bases, with 13 bases between. The CDR3 protein is CASSSRTNFYEQYF. Here the CDR3 DNA reads TGTGCCAGCAGCTCCAGGACTAACTTCTACGAGCAGTACTTC.

This chain uses TRBV27 with TRBJ2-2; 10 bases fit TRBD1. This CDR3 spans 15 amino acids. The J segment lost 3 bases and the V segment lost 9 bases, leaving 7 bases of the junction unmatched. Germline loops: CDR1 MNHEY, CDR2 SMNVEV (reference sequence). The CDR3 protein is CASYRQGADTGELFF. The CDR3 DNA is TGTGCCAGTTATCGACAGGGGGCCGACACCGGGGAGCTGTTTTTT.

V usage is TRBV6-5 and J usage is TRBJ2-7; no reliable D call. Germline CDR1 is MNHEY and CDR2 is SVGAGI. Between the trimmed V and J ends, which lost 5 bases and 4 bases, there was a span of 9 bases. The CDR3 has 12 residues. CDR3 nucleotides: TGTGCCAGCAGTACATACGCTTACGAGCAGTACTTC. Its protein is CASSTYAYEQYF.

The rearrangement uses TRBV7-3 and TRBJ2-1, with TRBD2 identical over 8 bases. Germline V gene data show CDR1 as SGHTA and CDR2 as FQGTGA. This CDR3 spans 13 amino acids. Trimming removed 5 bases from V and 7 bases from J; junction bases left unmatched: 4. CDR3 DNA sequence: TGTGCCAGCAGCCTAGGGACTAGAAATGAGCAGTTCTTC. Translated, it gives CASSLGTRNEQFF.

The chain uses TRBV10-3 and TRBJ2-7, with 8 nucleotides matching TRBD1. V was pared by 7 bases and J by 7 bases, with 9 bases of the junction left unmatched. This CDR3 is 13 amino acids long. Germline CDR1 reads ENHRY; CDR2 reads SYGVKD. Here the CDR3 reads CAIKAGGSLEQYF. CDR3 bases: TGTGCCATCAAGGCAGGGGGCTCCTTGGAGCAGTACTTC.

This chain connects TRBV2 to TRBJ1-3, with TRBD1 as a possible D gene (6 bases). In germline, CDR1 is SNHLY, CDR2 FYNNEI. The V end was cut by 4 bases, the J end by 4 bases, with 11 bases between. CDR3 length: 14 residues. The CDR3 loop reads CASSGQVSGNTIYF. Here the CDR3 DNA reads TGTGCCAGCAGTGGACAGGTCTCAGGAAACACCATATATTTT.

The chain has TRBV4-1 and TRBJ1-5, with 8 bases identical to TRBD1. Trimming took 5 bases from V and 7 from J; bases not matched to a gene: 7. CDR1 is MGHRA and CDR2 is YSYEKL in the germline V gene. The CDR3 consists of 14 residues. CDR3 loop: CASSFPGGGQPQHF. CDR3 in DNA: TGCGCCAGCAGCTTCCCAGGGGGCGGGCAGCCCCAGCATTTT.

The chain combines TRBV7-8 with TRBJ1-2; 7 positions agree with TRBD1. Germline CDR1 reads SGHVS; CDR2 reads FQNEAQ. Trimming removed 5 bases from V and 4 bases from J; junction bases left unmatched: 7. The CDR3 totals 14 residues. CDR3 in amino acids: CASSETGMVYGYTF. The CDR3 DNA follows: TGTGCCAGCAGCGAGACAGGGATGGTCTATGGCTACACCTTC.

The chain joins TRBV6-6 to TRBJ1-1, with D perhaps TRBD1 (5 bases). The germline V gene has CDR1 MNHNY and CDR2 SVGAGI (reference sequence). V was pared by 6 bases and J by 2 bases, with 13 bases between. The CDR3 length is 14 residues. The chain's CDR3 is CASRLQGTNTEAFF. The CDR3 DNA is TGTGCCAGCAGATTGCAGGGAACAAACACTGAAGCTTTCTTT.

The chain uses TRBV12-3 or TRBV12-4 and TRBJ1-3; no definite D call. Between the trimmed V and J ends, which lost 7 bases and 8 bases, there was a span of 15 bases. The CDR3 is made up of 13 amino acids. CDR3 in DNA: TGTGCCAGCACACCCCCTAGCTCCCACACCATATATTTT. As protein: CASTPPSSHTIYF.

The rearrangement uses TRBV19 and TRBJ1-2; D might be TRBD1 (5 bases). This CDR3 is built from 13 residues. CDR1 is LNHDA and CDR2 is SQIVND in the germline V gene (reference sequence). The V end lost 6 bases, the J end lost 5 bases, and 13 bases lay between the germline ends. CDR3 sequence reads: CASRPGQAYGYTF. The CDR3 bases are TGTGCCAGTAGACCTGGACAAGCTTATGGCTACACCTTC. Full variable domain (missing parts from reference TRBV19 and TRBJ1-2): DGGITQSPKYLFRKEGQNVTLSCEQNLNHDAMYWYRQDPGQGLRLIYYSQIVNDFQKGDIAEGYSVSREKKESFPLTVTSAQKNPTAFYLCASRPGQAYGYTFGSGTRLTVV.

This rearrangement joins TRBV11-3 to TRBJ2-5; D might be TRBD2 (6 bases). V was pared by 6 bases and J by 2 bases, with 10 bases between. This CDR3 region has 13 residues. Per the germline V gene, CDR1 is SGHNT and CDR2 is YENEEA. The CDR3 region has the DNA TGTGCCAGCAGAAAGGGACTTCAAGAGACCCAGTACTTC. This codes for CASRKGLQETQYF.

The chain carries TRBV6-9 and TRBJ2-7, with D maybe TRBD2 (6 bases). The ends were cut back, 9 bases at V and 6 bases at J, with 21 bases in the middle. Germline-derived CDR1 and CDR2 are MNHGY and SVAAGI. The CDR3 is 14 residues long. CDR3 region: CARGARGGGFEQYF. The DNA of the CDR3 is TGTGCCAGAGGGGCTCGTGGGGGAGGATTCGAGCAGTACTTC.

The J gene is TRBJ1-6, the V gene TRBV28; 12 nucleotides line up with TRBD1. The CDR3 has 16 residues. The germline V gene has CDR1 MDHEN and CDR2 SYDVKM. V shed 4 bases and J 5 bases; nucleotides not matched to a gene: 3. CDR3 DNA sequence: TGTGCCAGCAGTTCGGGACAGGGGGCCAATAATTCACCCCTCCACTTT. Translation: CASSSGQGANNSPLHF.